What follows is one T cell receptor beta chain and its context. Profiling relied on immunoSEQ multiplex PCR, and the TCRdb table lists in-frame clones only, not all of them. The sample consists of about 220,000 clones, around 82% of them appearing once. V was pared by 0 bases and J by 6 bases, with 12 bases between. Germline CDR1 is MNHEY and CDR2 is SVGAGI. The CDR3 runs 15 residues. This entry belongs to a study of blood T cell repertoires in COVID-19. Turning to the study itself: Acute and convalescent COVID-19 samples came from the United States, Italy and Spain. T cells, B-cell-depleted T cells, or PBMCs supplied cDNA or gDNA.

The chain links TRBV6-5 to TRBJ2-1; a possible D gene is TRBD1 (5 bases). The clonotype originates from a woman in her seventies with acute or convalescent COVID-19. The material sequenced was peripheral blood. The CDR3 bases are TGTGCCAGCAGTTACTCGTTAAGGCAGGGCAATGAGCAGTTCTTC. Protein sequence: CASSYSLRQGNEQFF.